These 28 T cell receptor beta chains originate from one sample sequenced in a study of T cell clonality in common variable immunodeficiency. Their target antigens are unknown. Study results and caveats: Reportedly, TCR beta sequences from common variable immunodeficiency showed fewer deletions and N-nucleotide insertions.

TCRdb's copy holds only in-frame clones and misses some; the assay was immunoSEQ multiplex PCR. Altogether around 17,000 clones were found in the sample, and no singletons occur. Sequencing input: peripheral blood mononuclear cells. These receptors were taken from a human donor with common variable immunodeficiency.

This clone was seen more than once but under ten times. Read data end 3 residues before the CDR3 end; the end is taken from the germline J gene. This chain uses TRBV18 with TRBJ2-5, with TRBD1 matching over 10 bases. V trimming: 6 bases; J trimming: 3 bases; junction bases outside the gene matches: 10. The CDR3 spans 16 residues. Germline V gives CDR1 KGHSH, CDR2 LQKENI. The CDR3 region is CASSQLPGTGEETQYF. The DNA read from the CDR3 is TGTGCCAGCTCCCAGCTCCCCGGGACAGGGGAAGAGACC.

This clone was observed many times. The DNA ends 3 residues before the CDR3 does, and the rest of the CDR3 is filled in from the germline J gene. V usage is TRBV7-2 and J usage is TRBJ2-7, with a tentative D call TRBD1 (5 bases). The V gene lost 4 bases and the J gene lost 2 bases, with 9 bases spanning the gap. The CDR3 totals 13 residues. Germline V gene data show CDR1 as SGHTA and CDR2 as FQGNSA. CDR3 region: CASSSTATYEQYF. CDR3 DNA, as far as it was read: TGTGCCAGCAGCTCGACAGCCACCTACGAG.

Worth noting for this clone: The CDR3 goes on 3 residues after the read ends, and that part is filled in from the germline J gene. The J gene is TRBJ1-2, the V gene TRBV7-3, with 7 nucleotides matching TRBD1. The V gene end was trimmed by 5 bases and the J gene end by 6 bases; junction bases not matched to a gene: 6. Germline values: CDR1 SGHTA, CDR2 FQGTGA. The CDR3 contains 13 residues. The CDR3 bases that were read are TGTGCCAGCAGCGAGACAGGGCAGGATGGC. This gives the protein CASSETGQDG. The CDR3 in its entirety is CASSETGQDGYTF. The complete variable domain, with remaining parts taken from reference TRBV7-3 and TRBJ1-2, reads GAGVSQTPSNKVTEKGKYVELRCDPISGHTALYWYRQSLGQGPEFLIYFQGTGAADDSGLPNDRFFAVRPEGSVSTLKIQRTERGDSAVYLCASSETGQDGYTFGSGTRLTVV.

Regarding this clone: The sequenced fragment ends 3 residues before the CDR3 boundary, so the rest is inferred from the germline J gene. The chain joins TRBV7-9 to TRBJ2-5; 7 nucleotides align to TRBD1. The junction had 7 bases not matched to a gene; V was cut back by 5 bases and J by 1 base. Germline V CDR1 and CDR2: SEHNR, FQNEAQ (reference sequence). This CDR3 has 15 amino acids. The CDR3 reads CASSPSGTVQETQYF. CDR3 DNA, as far as it was read: TGTGCCAGCAGCCCGTCGGGGACAGTCCAAGAGACC.

This clone has at least ten counts. The read finishes 3 residues shy of the CDR3 end, and the germline J gene is used to complete it. V is TRBV18 and J is TRBJ2-3; 10 nucleotides line up with TRBD2. CDR3 length: 16 residues. In germline, CDR1 is KGHSH, CDR2 LQKENI. Trimming took 1 base from V and 6 from J; bases not matched to a gene: 7. CDR3 DNA, as far as it was read: TGTGCCAGCTCACCACTGGCTAGCGGGAGCTACGATACG. It encodes CASSPLASGSYDT. In full, the CDR3 reads CASSPLASGSYDTQYF.

The CDR3 spells CASSLAGAGGEQYF. The covered CDR3 bases are TGTGCCAGCAGCTTAGCTGGCGCGGGAGGCGAG. This chain links TRBV7-9 with TRBJ2-7, with 8 bases fitting TRBD2. The read finishes 3 residues shy of the CDR3 end, and the germline J gene is used to complete it. There are 14 residues in the CDR3. The germline V gene encodes CDR1 SEHNR and CDR2 FQNEAQ (reference sequence). V was clipped by 0 bases and J by 6 bases; unmatched bases: 4.

This clone was seen many times. The read falls 3 residues short of the CDR3 end, and the missing part is taken from the germline J gene. This chain links TRBV7-9 with TRBJ1-4; 8 bases are a match to TRBD1. The CDR3 spans 15 residues. Germline V gene data show CDR1 as SEHNR and CDR2 as FQNEAQ (reference sequence). V lost 1 base, J lost 5 bases, and 3 bases stayed unmatched. The CDR3 is CASSLDRGNNEKLFF. The CDR3 bases that were read are TGTGCCAGCAGCTTAGACAGGGGGAACAATGAAAAA. Full variable domain (remainder filled in from reference TRBV7-9 and TRBJ1-4): DTGVSQNPRHKITKRGQNVTFRCDPISEHNRLYWYRQTLGQGPEFLTYFQNEAQLEKSRLLSDRFSAERPKGSFSTLEIQRTEQGDSAMYLCASSLDRGNNEKLFFGSGTQLSVL.

This clone was recorded a few times. With the read ending 3 residues before the CDR3 end, the germline J gene is used to fill in that end. The rearrangement joins TRBV18 to TRBJ2-1; 8 bases map to TRBD2. Trimming removed 2 bases from V and 4 bases from J; junction bases left unmatched: 13. CDR1 and CDR2 from the germline V gene are KGHSH and LQKENI. This CDR3 has 18 residues. The CDR3 loop is CASSPYRSSGQNYNEQFF. CDR3 DNA (partial): TGTGCCAGCTCACCATATCGGTCTAGCGGGCAAAATTACAATGAG.

Concerning this clone: Read coverage stops 3 residues before the CDR3 terminus; the germline J gene supplies the remainder. The rearrangement uses TRBV19 and TRBJ2-7; 9 bases align to TRBD1. The germline gives CDR1 LNHDA, CDR2 SQIVND (reference sequence). The CDR3 contains 13 residues. The trim removed 10 bases at V and 3 bases at J, leaving 7 bases unmatched. Partial CDR3 DNA: TGTGCCACCCGGGACAGGGACCTCTACGAG. It translates to CATRDRDLYE. The CDR3, in full, reads CATRDRDLYEQYF.

This clone was recorded at least ten times. The read gets to within 3 residues of the CDR3 end, and the germline J gene fills in the rest. This chain joins TRBV5-1 and TRBJ1-1, with 9 positions matching TRBD1. Germline V CDR1 and CDR2: SGHRS, YFSETQ. J lost 2 bases, V lost 3 bases, and 8 bases had no gene match. The CDR3 consists of 16 residues. This CDR3 reads CASSSEAQGANTEAFF. CDR3 DNA, as far as it was read: TGCGCCAGCAGCTCCGAAGCACAGGGGGCCAACACTGAA.

With respect to this clone: Coverage ceases 3 residues before the CDR3 finishes, and the germline J gene fills in the end. The chain has TRBV7-6 and TRBJ1-1; D might be TRBD1 (5 bases). Germline V gene sequence: CDR1 SGHVS, CDR2 FNYEAQ. The CDR3 spans 13 residues. V lost 5 bases and J lost 0, with 7 bases in between. CDR3 loop: CASSQDMNTEAFF. CDR3 DNA (partial): TGTGCCAGCAGCCAGGACATGAACACTGAA.

This clone has ten or more counts. The CDR3 end lies 3 residues beyond the end of the read and is filled in from the germline J gene. The chain has TRBV6-2 or TRBV6-3 and TRBJ1-1, with a tentative D call TRBD1 (5 bases). From germline, CDR1 is MNHEY and CDR2 SVGEGT. This CDR3 is 16 amino acids long. Trimming shortened V by 2 bases and J by 4 bases, and 17 bases separated the two germline ends. The sequenced part of the CDR3 DNA is TGTGCCAGCAGTTACCCACACGCTGCGGGGGGCACTGAA. This translates into CASSYPHAAGGTE. The whole CDR3 reads CASSYPHAAGGTEAFF.

This clone was seen only a few times. The read falls 3 residues short of the CDR3 end, and the missing part is taken from the germline J gene. The gene calls are TRBV6-2 or TRBV6-3 and TRBJ2-7, with 7 bases that match TRBD2. With 6 bases clipped from V and 5 bases from J, the junction kept 10 bases outside the gene matches. CDR3 length equals 14 residues. Germline V CDR1 and CDR2: MNHEY, SVGEGT. Partial CDR3 DNA: TGTGCCAGCAGCCCCTGGGGGGGAGCCAACGAG. This sequence encodes CASSPWGGANE. From start to end, the CDR3 is CASSPWGGANEQYF.

Note on this clone: The read ends 3 residues shy of where the CDR3 ends; the end is completed using the germline J gene. V usage is TRBV7-6 and J usage is TRBJ2-1; possible D gene TRBD1, 5 bases. CDR1 is SGHVS and CDR2 is FNYEAQ in the germline V gene. The CDR3 extends over 17 amino acids. V lost 2 bases to trimming and J lost 9 bases, with 23 bases between them. Incomplete CDR3 DNA: TGTGCCAGCAGCTTACTCACTATGGCTCAGGGTTGGAGTGAG. It is translated as CASSLLTMAQGWSE. The whole CDR3 protein reads CASSLLTMAQGWSEQFF.

Of note for this clone: The read halts 3 residues ahead of the CDR3 end, with the missing end drawn from the germline J gene. The chain carries TRBV7-2 and TRBJ1-2; 10 nucleotides match TRBD1. Germline CDR1 is SGHTA and CDR2 is FQGNSA. V was clipped by 4 bases and J by 1 base; unmatched bases: 3. The CDR3 length is 15 residues. Partial CDR3 DNA: TGTGCCAGCAGCTCCCGGGACAGGGGTAACTATGGC. Protein product: CASSSRDRGNYG. Given in full, the CDR3 is CASSSRDRGNYGYTF.

About this clone: The sequence runs out 3 residues before the end of the CDR3; the remainder is reconstructed from the germline J gene. V and J are TRBV20-1 and TRBJ2-1; TRBD2 matches 8 bases. CDR1 is DFQATT, CDR2 SNEGSKA, per germline (reference sequence). The CDR3 sequence is 15 residues long. The trim removed 0 bases at V and 7 bases at J, leaving 8 bases unmatched. The CDR3 region is CSARDHGLARNEQFF. The CDR3 DNA, read in part, is TGCAGTGCTAGAGATCACGGACTAGCAAGGAATGAG.

Note on this clone: The CDR3 is cut off 3 residues early in the read; its end comes from the germline J gene. The chain combines TRBV2 with TRBJ2-7; D may match TRBD1 or TRBD2 (6 bases each). This CDR3 has 14 residues. V shed 11 bases and J shed 4 bases, with 21 bases lying between them. Germline values: CDR1 SNHLY, CDR2 FYNNEI. CDR3 residues: CAGGTPRGNYEQYF. CDR3 bases read: TGTGCCGGCGGGACACCCCGAGGGAATTACGAG.

This clone occurred many times. The read halts 3 residues ahead of the CDR3 end, with the missing end drawn from the germline J gene. The J gene is TRBJ2-5, the V gene TRBV4-1, with unresolved D. V was trimmed by 0 bases and J by 6 bases, leaving 14 bases between them. This CDR3 spans 15 amino acids. Germline values: CDR1 MGHRA, CDR2 YSYEKL. CDR3 DNA, as far as it was read: TGCGCCAGCAGCCAAGATCTGGTGATAGCACAGACC. Encoded protein: CASSQDLVIAQT. The complete CDR3 reads CASSQDLVIAQTQYF.

This clone was picked up many times. The read ends 3 residues before the CDR3 terminus; that terminus is restored from the germline J gene. The chain carries TRBV19 and TRBJ1-2, with a tentative D call TRBD1 (5 bases). Germline-derived CDR1 and CDR2 are LNHDA and SQIVND (reference sequence). The CDR3 spans 14 residues. Trimming pared 3 bases from V and 0 bases from J, leaving 8 bases between. The covered CDR3 bases are TGTGCCAGTAGTATGGGGACTCCTAACTATGGC. The encoded protein is CASSMGTPNYG. The full CDR3 sequence reads CASSMGTPNYGYTF.

In its sample, this clone was seen a few times. The CDR3 end falls 3 residues outside the read, so it is completed with the germline J gene. V gene TRBV7-6 combines with J gene TRBJ2-5, with 11 bases aligning to TRBD2. This CDR3 contains 18 residues. V shed 0 bases, J shed 5 bases, and the junction held 11 bases outside the gene matches. Per germline, CDR1 SGHVS and CDR2 FNYEAQ. The CDR3 is CASSLARPSGGLGETQYF. The sequenced part of the CDR3 DNA is TGTGCCAGCAGCTTAGCTCGCCCTAGCGGGGGGCTGGGGGAGACC.

This clone was observed many times. The CDR3 end is not reached by the read, which stops 3 residues before it; the germline J gene fills it in. The chain recombines TRBV10-1 with TRBJ2-3, with D possibly TRBD2 on 7 matching bases. This CDR3 is built from 16 residues. Germline loops: CDR1 WNHNN, CDR2 SYGVQD (reference sequence). Trimming cost V 2 bases and J 0 bases, with 12 bases left between them. CDR3 bases read: TGCGCCAGCAGTGAGACGGGGGGCGCCAGCACAGATACG. Translated: CASSETGGASTDT. In full, the CDR3 is CASSETGGASTDTQYF.

There are many counts of this clone. The DNA ends 3 residues before the CDR3 does, and the rest of the CDR3 is filled in from the germline J gene. V gene TRBV18 combines with J gene TRBJ2-3; D perhaps matches TRBD2 (6 bases). The V end was cut by 1 base, the J end by 4 bases, with 15 bases between. This CDR3 is built from 16 residues. Per germline, CDR1 KGHSH and CDR2 LQKENI. Incomplete CDR3 DNA: TGTGCCAGCTCACCACGTCCAGCGGGTATTGCAGATACG. Translated, it gives CASSPRPAGIADT. The whole CDR3 protein is CASSPRPAGIADTQYF. The full variable domain, in which reference TRBV18 and TRBJ2-3 provide the parts outside the CDR3, is NAGVMQNPRHLVRRRGQEARLRCSPMKGHSHVYWYRQLPEEGLKFMVYLQKENIIDESGMPKERFSAEFPKEGPSILRIQQVVRGDSAAYFCASSPRPAGIADTQYFGPGTRLTVL.

In the case of this clone: The read ends 3 residues early relative to the CDR3; the germline J gene fills the gap. The chain uses TRBV19 and TRBJ2-3, with 13 bases lining up with TRBD2. Germline-derived CDR1 and CDR2 are LNHDA and SQIVND (reference sequence). Losses at the gene ends were 6 bases for V and 1 base for J; bases not matched to a gene: 1. This CDR3 spans 15 amino acids. The CDR3 DNA, read in part, is TGTGCCAGTAGCGGACTAGCGGGGGGCACAGATACG. It encodes CASSGLAGGTDT. The CDR3, in full, reads CASSGLAGGTDTQYF. Supplemented by reference TRBV19 and TRBJ2-3, the full variable domain reads DGGITQSPKYLFRKEGQNVTLSCEQNLNHDAMYWYRQDPGQGLRLIYYSQIVNDFQKGDIAEGYSVSREKKESFPLTVTSAQKNPTAFYLCASSGLAGGTDTQYFGPGTRLTVL.

This clone was seen at least ten times. This chain's CDR3 is CASSSGSVGRTDTQYF. CDR3 DNA (partial): TGTGCCAGTAGTTCGGGGTCCGTCGGTCGCACAGATACG. The genes are TRBV19 and TRBJ2-3; D is perhaps TRBD2 (5 bases). The read terminates 3 residues before the CDR3 end, so the remaining end is supplied by the germline J gene. This CDR3 has 16 residues. Trimming stripped 5 bases from V and 1 base from J, with 16 bases between. The germline V gene has CDR1 LNHDA and CDR2 SQIVND (reference sequence).

By frequency in the sample, this clone is medium-sized (0.01 to 0.1%). Different DNA sequences within this sample yield the same CDR3. Incomplete CDR3 DNA: TGTGCCAGCAGCCCCCGCGGTAATGACAACACTGAA. Translation: CASSPRGNDNTE. The full CDR3 protein is CASSPRGNDNTEAFF. The chain links TRBV9 to TRBJ1-1; D gene ambiguous. The read is 3 residues too short to cover the CDR3 end, so that end is filled in from the germline J gene. This CDR3 is 15 amino acids long. Trimming shortened V by 4 bases and J by 2 bases, and 15 bases separated the two germline ends. From germline, CDR1 is SGDLS and CDR2 YYNGEE.

Ten or more counts support this clone. With the read ending 3 residues before the CDR3 end, the germline J gene is used to fill in that end. The chain uses TRBV5-1 and TRBJ2-5; D is uncertain. The CDR3 runs 14 residues. With 2 bases removed from V and 5 bases from J, the gap between germline ends came to 13 bases. CDR1 SGHRS and CDR2 YFSETQ come from the germline V gene. The CDR3 reads CASSLNYAGETQYF. The covered CDR3 bases are TGCGCCAGCAGCTTAAACTATGCTGGCGAGACC.

Concerning this clone: The CDR3 is cut off 3 residues early in the read; its end comes from the germline J gene. The chain uses TRBV6-2 or TRBV6-3 and TRBJ2-7, with TRBD1 as a possible D gene (6 bases). Per germline, CDR1 MNHEY and CDR2 SVGEGT. V dropped 6 bases and J dropped 3 bases, with 18 bases sitting between them. The CDR3 extends over 15 amino acids. The sequenced part of the CDR3 DNA is TGTGCCAGCAGATCCCCCAGCAGGGGTAACTACGAG. It yields the protein CASRSPSRGNYE. The entire CDR3 protein is CASRSPSRGNYEQYF.

This clone was recorded at least ten times. The read ends 3 residues early relative to the CDR3; the germline J gene fills the gap. The J gene is TRBJ2-7, the V gene TRBV5-5; no definite D call. The CDR3 loop spans 14 amino acids. Germline CDR1 is SGHKS and CDR2 is YYEKEE (reference sequence). The V and J ends lost 2 bases and 2 bases respectively, with 11 bases between them. CDR3 DNA, as far as it was read: TGTGCCAGCAGCTTCCCCCTTGCGACCTACGAG. Its translation is CASSFPLATYE. The full-length CDR3 reads as CASSFPLATYEQYF.